The 9 T cell receptor beta chains below were found in one sample sequenced in a study of blood T cell repertoires in COVID-19. Repertoires were generated with immunoSEQ multiplex PCR, while TCRdb's copy carries only in-frame clones and drops some. Of approximately 170,000 clones listed, approximately 88% are singletons. Sequencing was done on a sample of PBMCs or T cells enriched from blood (not recorded which). These receptors were collected from a woman aged 18-29 years who had recovered from COVID-19.

To note about this clone: Other DNA sequences in the sample encode the same CDR3. The chain uses TRBV30 and TRBJ1-5; TRBD1 agrees at 7 bases. The V gene end was trimmed by 2 bases and the J gene end by 0 bases; junction bases not matched to a gene: 1. Germline CDR1 and CDR2: GTSNPN and SVGIG (reference sequence). The CDR3 has 14 amino acids. The CDR3 nucleotides read TGTGCCTGGAGTCGGGACAGTAGCAATCAGCCCCAGCATTTT. It encodes CAWSRDSSNQPQHF.

The chain has TRBV7-9 and TRBJ2-7; 13 nucleotides match TRBD2. The V and J ends lost 4 bases and 0 bases, in that order; junction bases with no gene match: 12. CDR3 size: 19 residues. Germline lookup yields CDR1 SEHNR and CDR2 FQNEAQ (reference sequence). The CDR3 reads CASSSTWTSGRGLSYEQYF. The CDR3 DNA follows: TGTGCCAGCAGCTCCACTTGGACTAGCGGGAGAGGGCTCTCCTACGAGCAGTACTTC.

The chain is built from TRBV10-3 and TRBJ2-1; TRBD2 aligns across 12 bases. The CDR3 totals 15 residues. Germline trimming cut 5 bases from V and 7 bases from J; bases unmatched to any gene: 6. Germline CDR1 reads ENHRY; CDR2 reads SYGVKD. The CDR3 spells CAISWLAGGLNEQFF. CDR3 nucleotides: TGTGCCATCAGTTGGCTAGCGGGGGGGTTAAATGAGCAGTTCTTC.

This clone was counted a few times. This sequence joins TRBV6-4 and TRBJ2-5; D might be TRBD1 (6 bases). Between the trimmed V and J ends, which lost 4 bases and 4 bases, there was a span of 10 bases. The CDR3 consists of 13 residues. In germline, CDR1 is MRHNA, CDR2 SNTAGT. DNA of the CDR3: TGTGCCAGCAGTGGGGACATTGGAGAGACCCAGTACTTC. Translation gives CASSGDIGETQYF.

In its sample, this clone was seen a few times. The chain employs TRBV19 and TRBJ1-2; D is uncertain. The CDR3 extends over 15 amino acids. The germline V and J ends were trimmed by 0 bases and 4 bases, with 12 bases remaining between them. Germline-derived CDR1 and CDR2 are LNHDA and SQIVND (reference sequence). The CDR3 DNA is TGTGCCAGTAGTATAGATCTAGGCCTGACCTATGGCTACACCTTC. Protein product: CASSIDLGLTYGYTF.

This chain links TRBV19 with TRBJ1-2, with 12 bases lining up with TRBD1. With 3 bases clipped from V and 8 bases from J, the junction kept 10 bases outside the gene matches. CDR1 LNHDA and CDR2 SQIVND come from the germline V gene (reference sequence). CDR3 length: 16 residues. The CDR3 coding sequence is TGTGCCAGTAGTATTGGGACAGGGGGCGCGTTTTCAGGCTACACCTTC. Its translation is CASSIGTGGAFSGYTF.

This chain joins TRBV10-3 and TRBJ1-2; D call uncertain. V lost 2 bases and J 0 bases, leaving 7 bases between the germline ends. From germline, CDR1 is ENHRY and CDR2 SYGVKD. The CDR3 totals 14 residues. CDR3 DNA sequence: TGTGCCATCAGTGAGGAGGGAGCTAACTATGGCTACACCTTC. Encoded protein: CAISEEGANYGYTF.

The CDR3 region is CAWAGQVNQPQHF. The CDR3 nucleotides are TGTGCCTGGGCTGGACAGGTTAATCAGCCCCAGCATTTT. V usage is TRBV30 and J usage is TRBJ1-5, with 7 bases lining up with TRBD1. The CDR3 is 13 amino acids. The germline V gene encodes CDR1 GTSNPN and CDR2 SVGIG (reference sequence). The junction had 5 bases not matched to a gene; V was cut back by 5 bases and J by 4 bases.

This chain links TRBV28 with TRBJ2-5; TRBD2 is a possible D gene (5 bases). This CDR3 comprises 14 residues. CDR1 is MDHEN and CDR2 is SYDVKM in the germline V gene. V lost 5 bases and J lost 7, with 17 bases in between. This CDR3 is CASSITSLEWTQYF. The CDR3 bases are TGTGCCAGCAGTATCACTAGTTTAGAATGGACCCAGTACTTC.